The rows below give T cell receptor beta chains drawn from one sample of a study of blood T cell repertoires in COVID-19. Measured with immunoSEQ multiplex PCR; TCRdb has only the in-frame clones, and not every one. The table includes about 420,000 clones, 70% to 90% detected once. The source material was peripheral blood. These receptors were taken from a man younger than 35 with COVID-19, enrolled during active disease. Each CDR3 is given with its conserved first and last residue. D genes are given only for firm matches. Not every row has a clone size; where given, it reads once, few, many or a size class.

v_call	clone_size	j_call	d_call	cdr3_aa	cdr3_nt
TRBV19	once	TRBJ2-1	NA	CASNHDRSSYNEQFF	TGTGCCAGTAACCATGACAGGTCATCCTACAATGAGCAGTTCTTC
TRBV19	NA	TRBJ2-5	TRBD1	CASSIDGTGGPETQYF	TGTGCCAGTAGTATAGATGGGACAGGGGGCCCAGAGACCCAGTACTTC
TRBV18	NA	TRBJ1-1	NA	CASSQLRGDTEAFF	TGTGCCAGCTCACAGCTCAGGGGAGACACTGAAGCTTTCTTT
TRBV6-5	NA	TRBJ1-5	NA	CASSPTGKVSQPQHF	TGTGCCAGCAGCCCAACAGGGAAAGTGAGCCAGCCCCAGCATTTT
TRBV4-1	NA	TRBJ1-1	TRBD1	CASSQGGDRAFF	TGCGCCAGCAGCCAAGGAGGGGACAGAGCTTTCTTT
TRBV19	NA	TRBJ1-6	TRBD1	CASSGTTGNFGSPLHF	TGTGCCAGTAGTGGAACGACAGGGAATTTTGGTTCACCCCTCCACTTT
TRBV5-4	NA	TRBJ2-5	NA	CASRRGIQETQYF	TGTGCCAGCAGACGGGGGATACAAGAGACCCAGTACTTC
TRBV7-9	NA	TRBJ1-5	TRBD1	CASSFLQGGVSQPQHF	TGTGCCAGCAGCTTCTTACAGGGGGGGGTGTCTCAGCCCCAGCATTTT
TRBV3-1/TRBV3-2	NA	TRBJ2-1	TRBD1	CASSRGQGGYNEQFF	TGTGCCAGCAGCCGCGGACAGGGGGGATACAATGAGCAGTTCTTC
TRBV3-1/TRBV3-2	NA	TRBJ2-2	TRBD1	CASSWGTGDTGELFF	TGTGCCAGCAGTTGGGGGACAGGGGACACCGGGGAGCTGTTTTTT
TRBV29-1	NA	TRBJ2-2	TRBD2	CSVAGTSGGAFYGELFF	TGCAGCGTTGCTGGGACTAGCGGGGGGGCGTTTTATGGGGAGCTGTTTTTT
TRBV5-1	NA	TRBJ2-6	NA	CASQPEGRSSGANVLTF	TGCGCCAGCCAGCCAGAGGGCCGGAGCTCTGGGGCCAACGTCCTGACTTTC
TRBV25-1	NA	TRBJ1-4	NA	CASSPRGRGTNEKLFF	TGTGCCAGCAGTCCCCGAGGGAGGGGAACTAATGAAAAACTGTTTTTT
TRBV28	NA	TRBJ1-1	NA	CASSLTGGDLNTEAFF	TGTGCCAGCAGCTTGACGGGGGGCGATTTGAACACTGAAGCTTTCTTT
TRBV6-5	NA	TRBJ2-1	TRBD2	CASSSVAGDYNEQFF	TGTGCCAGCAGCTCCGTAGCGGGAGACTACAATGAGCAGTTCTTC
TRBV9	NA	TRBJ2-2	NA	CASSVSPGALGDTGELFF	TGTGCCAGCAGCGTATCCCCAGGGGCCCTGGGAGACACCGGGGAGCTGTTTTTT
TRBV6-5	NA	TRBJ2-4	NA	CASRKRVTENIQYF	TGTGCCAGCAGAAAGAGGGTAACCGAAAACATTCAGTACTTC
TRBV24-1	NA	TRBJ1-5	NA	CATSDDYSNQPQHF	TGTGCCACCAGTGACGACTACAGCAATCAGCCCCAGCATTTT
TRBV12-3/TRBV12-4	once	TRBJ1-1	NA	CASLLGKRF	TGTGCCAGCCTGCTCGGGAAGCGATTT
TRBV7-9	NA	TRBJ2-2	NA	CATDRNTGELFF	TGTGCCACCGATAGAAACACCGGGGAGCTGTTTTTT
TRBV24-1	NA	TRBJ2-1	TRBD2	CATSDPSGRANNEQFF	TGTGCCACCAGTGATCCTAGCGGGAGGGCCAATAATGAGCAGTTCTTC
TRBV29-1	NA	TRBJ2-5	NA	CSVVLAQETQYF	TGCAGCGTTGTTTTAGCTCAAGAGACCCAGTACTTC
TRBV5-1	NA	TRBJ1-6	NA	CASSWIGQSASSYNSPLHF	TGCGCCAGCAGCTGGATCGGACAGTCCGCAAGCTCCTATAATTCACCCCTCCACTTT
TRBV7-3	NA	TRBJ2-1	TRBD2	CASSSSAGGPGEQFF	TGTGCCAGCAGCTCATCAGCGGGAGGGCCGGGTGAGCAGTTCTTC
TRBV19	few	TRBJ1-2	TRBD1	CASSTGTGDGYTF	TGTGCCAGTAGTACCGGGACAGGGGATGGCTACACCTTC
TRBV5-5	NA	TRBJ2-7	NA	CASSLVRGPYEQYF	TGTGCCAGCAGCTTGGTCAGGGGCCCCTACGAGCAGTACTTC
TRBV27	NA	TRBJ2-3	NA	CASSHSTDTQYF	TGTGCCAGCAGTCATAGCACAGATACGCAGTATTTT
TRBV10-1	NA	TRBJ2-5	TRBD1	CASILTGDQETQYF	TGCGCCAGCATACTAACAGGGGATCAAGAGACCCAGTACTTC
TRBV27	NA	TRBJ1-4	NA	CASSLREGEKLFF	TGTGCCAGCAGTTTAAGGGAGGGGGAAAAACTGTTTTTT
TRBV3-1/TRBV3-2	NA	TRBJ2-7	TRBD2	CASSQGGGGPYEQYF	TGTGCCAGCAGCCAAGGCGGGGGAGGGCCCTACGAGCAGTACTTC